A single sample gave rise to the 21 T cell receptor beta chains below, sequenced in a study of shared clonotypes between healthy human individuals. Produced via immunoSEQ multiplex PCR; TCRdb's table is partial and in-frame only. The sample lists over 1.5 million clones, 95% to 99% seen once, with about 0.42% in the top ten. The sequencing input was naive CD4+ T cells sorted from blood. The subset: CD45RA+ positively selected. The receptors originated from a man aged 30 to 39 in good health.

The V gene is TRBV11-2, the J gene TRBJ2-1; D gene ambiguous. V gave up 2 bases and J gave up 4 bases, with 9 bases separating them. Germline CDR1 and CDR2: SGHAT and FQNNGV. The CDR3 runs to 14 residues. CDR3 DNA: TGTGCCAGCAGCTTAAGTTTACGGTACAATGAGCAGTTCTTC. The encoded protein is CASSLSLRYNEQFF.

The chain uses TRBV5-1 and TRBJ2-1; 15 positions agree with TRBD2. Unmatched junction bases numbered 6, after V lost 2 bases and J lost 3 bases. The CDR3 loop spans 18 amino acids. Germline CDR1 and CDR2: SGHRS and YFSETQ. In nucleotides, the CDR3 is TGCGCCAGCAGCTTACGGACTAGCGGGAGGGATTACTACAATGAGCAGTTCTTC. This sequence encodes CASSLRTSGRDYYNEQFF.

The chain combines TRBV18 with TRBJ2-7; D is ambiguous. The CDR3 loop spans 14 amino acids. The V gene lost 0 bases and the J gene lost 6 bases, with 12 bases spanning the gap. Per germline, CDR1 KGHSH and CDR2 LQKENI. The CDR3 loop is CASSPPARRLEQYF. In nucleotides, the CDR3 is TGTGCCAGCTCACCACCGGCAAGACGACTCGAGCAGTACTTC.

CDR3 DNA sequence: TGCAGTGGTGGACGGATTGAAGCTTTCTTT. This encodes CSGGRIEAFF. The chain links TRBV20-1 to TRBJ1-1; D is undetermined. This CDR3 contains 10 residues. Trimming removed 7 bases at V and 7 bases at J, with 10 bases between. Germline V gene lookup returns CDR1 DFQATT and CDR2 SNEGSKA (reference sequence).

This sequence joins TRBV14 and TRBJ2-7; D is unclear. Germline V gene sequence: CDR1 SGHDN, CDR2 FVKESK. Trimming took 3 bases from V and 7 from J, leaving 16 bases between them. CDR3 length: 14 residues. The CDR3: CASSQLADRREQYF. The CDR3 nucleotides are TGTGCCAGCAGCCAGTTGGCGGATCGGCGAGAGCAGTACTTC.

This chain links TRBV7-2 with TRBJ2-7, with TRBD2 matching 10 bases. CDR3 length: 16 amino acids. Germline loops: CDR1 SGHTA, CDR2 FQGNSA. Germline trimming cut 1 base from V and 1 base from J; bases unmatched to any gene: 4. The CDR3 DNA follows: TGTGCCAGCAGCTTAGGAATTAGCGGGAGGTCCTACGAGCAGTACTTC. It is translated as CASSLGISGRSYEQYF.

This clone was found a few times. The rearrangement joins TRBV27 to TRBJ2-7; D gene uncertain. V was shortened by 4 bases and J by 3 bases, with 10 bases between the two germline ends. The CDR3 has 13 amino acids. Germline V gene sequence: CDR1 MNHEY, CDR2 SMNVEV (reference sequence). CDR3 residues: CASSWRLGYEQYF. The CDR3 nucleotides read TGTGCCAGCAGTTGGCGGCTCGGCTACGAGCAGTACTTC.

The chain uses TRBV19 and TRBJ2-7; 7 nucleotides match TRBD2. Germline CDR1 is LNHDA and CDR2 is SQIVND (reference sequence). V gave up 10 bases and J gave up 4 bases; unmatched junction bases: 7. This CDR3 spans 12 amino acids. The CDR3 sequence is CATGGGGYEQYF. The DNA of the CDR3 is TGTGCCACTGGCGGCGGGGGATACGAGCAGTACTTC.

This chain uses TRBV10-1 with TRBJ2-3; TRBD2 matches 10 bases. This CDR3 spans 13 amino acids. The V segment lost 6 bases and the J segment 6 bases; nucleotides outside the gene matches: 3. CDR1 is WNHNN, CDR2 SYGVQD, per germline (reference sequence). CDR3 sequence reads: CASRAGGTDTQYF. The CDR3 DNA follows: TGCGCCAGCAGAGCGGGAGGGACGGATACGCAGTATTTT.

The chain couples TRBV7-9 to TRBJ2-7; no reliable D call. The ends were cut back, 2 bases at V and 2 bases at J, with 10 bases in the middle. This CDR3 has 14 residues. Germline V gene data show CDR1 as SEHNR and CDR2 as FQNEAQ (reference sequence). The CDR3: CASSLRADPYEQYF. CDR3 bases: TGTGCCAGCAGCTTAAGGGCAGACCCCTACGAGCAGTACTTC.

The chain is built from TRBV9 and TRBJ1-1; tentative D call: TRBD1 (6 bases). Deletions cut 4 bases from V and 5 bases from J, with 24 bases between. Per germline, CDR1 SGDLS and CDR2 YYNGEE. This CDR3 spans 17 amino acids. In DNA, the CDR3 is TGTGCCAGCAGCCAGACTCAGGGGATCCTGGTGGGGACTGAAGCTTTCTTT. It yields the protein CASSQTQGILVGTEAFF. Combining the CDR3 with reference TRBV9 and TRBJ1-1 gives the whole variable domain DSGVTQTPKHLITATGQRVTLRCSPRSGDLSVYWYQQSLDQGLQFLIQYYNGEERAKGNILERFSAQQFPDLHSELNLSSLELGDSALYFCASSQTQGILVGTEAFFGQGTRLTVV.

The V gene is TRBV28, the J gene TRBJ2-5, with D possibly called TRBD1 or TRBD2 (5 bases each). V shed 0 bases and J shed 2 bases, with 16 bases lying between them. CDR3 length: 17 residues. In germline, CDR1 is MDHEN, CDR2 SYDVKM. The CDR3 DNA is TGTGCCAGCAGTTTATGGAAGTGGGACCTGGGTCAAGAGACCCAGTACTTC. This gives the protein CASSLWKWDLGQETQYF. The variable domain in full, completed from reference TRBV28 and TRBJ2-5, reads DVKVTQSSRYLVKRTGEKVFLECVQDMDHENMFWYRQDPGLGLRLIYFSYDVKMKEKGDIPEGYSVSREKKERFSLILESASTNQTSMYLCASSLWKWDLGQETQYFGPGTRLLVL.

V and J are TRBV30 and TRBJ2-2; the match to TRBD2 covers 12 bases. CDR1 is GTSNPN and CDR2 is SVGIG in the germline V gene (reference sequence). This CDR3 has 15 residues. V was clipped by 3 bases and J by 6 bases; unmatched bases: 5. The CDR3 DNA is TGTGCCTGGAGGCTCCTAGCGGGAGGGGCCGGGGAGCTGTTTTTT. As protein: CAWRLLAGGAGELFF.

The rearrangement uses TRBV28 and TRBJ2-2; a possible D gene is TRBD1 (5 bases). The CDR3 spans 15 residues. The ends were cut back, 6 bases at V and 4 bases at J, with 15 bases in the middle. CDR1 MDHEN and CDR2 SYDVKM come from the germline V gene. The CDR3 spells CASSPGPTGTGELFF. The CDR3 bases are TGTGCCAGCAGCCCAGGGCCGACGGGCACCGGGGAGCTGTTTTTT. The variable domain in full, with the rest retrieved from reference TRBV28 and TRBJ2-2, is DVKVTQSSRYLVKRTGEKVFLECVQDMDHENMFWYRQDPGLGLRLIYFSYDVKMKEKGDIPEGYSVSREKKERFSLILESASTNQTSMYLCASSPGPTGTGELFFGEGSRLTVL.

V usage is TRBV28 and J usage is TRBJ2-7; D is undetermined. Trimming left V 7 bases short and J 3 bases short, with 13 bases between. Germline CDR1 MDHEN, CDR2 SYDVKM. This CDR3 has 13 residues. The CDR3 coding sequence is TGTGCCAGCACCCCCCCCGGTGGCTACGAGCAGTACTTC. This translates into CASTPPGGYEQYF. Full variable domain (outside the CDR3, taken from reference TRBV28 and TRBJ2-7): DVKVTQSSRYLVKRTGEKVFLECVQDMDHENMFWYRQDPGLGLRLIYFSYDVKMKEKGDIPEGYSVSREKKERFSLILESASTNQTSMYLCASTPPGGYEQYFGPGTRLTVT.

The rearrangement joins TRBV10-3 to TRBJ2-7, with TRBD2 matching over 13 bases. Germline V gene data show CDR1 as ENHRY and CDR2 as SYGVKD. The V segment lost 6 bases and the J segment 6 bases; nucleotides outside the gene matches: 8. The length of the CDR3 is 15 residues. The CDR3 protein is CAISMTSGRSGEQYF. The CDR3 DNA follows: TGTGCCATCAGCATGACTAGCGGGAGGTCTGGCGAGCAGTACTTC.

The chain combines TRBV4-1 with TRBJ1-5; possible D gene TRBD1, 6 bases. The germline V and J ends were trimmed by 6 bases and 6 bases, with 18 bases remaining between them. Germline V gene lookup returns CDR1 MGHRA and CDR2 YSYEKL. The CDR3 sequence is 15 residues long. CDR3 coding DNA: TGCGCCAGCAGTCCTGGGGGGACAAGGCCTCAGCCCCAGCATTTT. Translating it yields CASSPGGTRPQPQHF.

V gene TRBV7-8 combines with J gene TRBJ2-7; D is undetermined. Germline CDR1 reads SGHVS; CDR2 reads FQNEAQ. This CDR3 spans 17 amino acids. V shed 5 bases and J shed 3 bases, with 23 bases lying between them. The CDR3 reads CASSPRAADILNYEQYF. The CDR3 DNA sequence: TGTGCCAGCAGCCCCCGGGCAGCCGACATTCTAAACTACGAGCAGTACTTC.

The chain links TRBV21-1 to TRBJ2-1; the DNA was not used to check the table's D call, TRBD1. TRBV21-1 is described as a pseudogene. This CDR3 has 15 residues. The CDR3 sequence is CASSKAQGAYNEQFF. The CDR3 coding sequence is TGTGCCAGCAGCAAGGCACAGGGGGCTTACAATGAGCAGTTCTTC.

V and J are TRBV5-1 and TRBJ2-2; D possibly uses TRBD1 or TRBD2 (5 bases each). The CDR3 is 19 amino acids. The germline CDR1 and CDR2 sequences are SGHRS and YFSETQ. V lost 0 bases to trimming and J lost 5 bases, with 23 bases between them. The chain's CDR3 is CASSLDFARGRFRTGELFF. The DNA for the CDR3 is TGCGCCAGCAGCTTGGACTTTGCCCGGGGCCGTTTTAGGACCGGGGAGCTGTTTTTT.

The gene calls are TRBV27 and TRBJ2-7, with 12 bases identical to TRBD1. The V gene end was trimmed by 3 bases and the J gene end by 6 bases; junction bases not matched to a gene: 6. Germline values: CDR1 MNHEY, CDR2 SMNVEV (reference sequence). The CDR3 has 15 amino acids. CDR3 bases: TGTGCCAGCAGTTTCCCCGGGACAGGGGGCTCCGAGCAGTACTTC. Translation gives CASSFPGTGGSEQYF.